The 19 T cell receptor beta chains below were found in one sample sequenced in a study of blood T cell repertoires in COVID-19. TCRdb's copy holds only in-frame clones and misses some; the assay was immunoSEQ multiplex PCR. The sample comprises 140,000 to 150,000 clones, roughly 89% of which are singletons, and under 2% rests with the top ten. The material sequenced was peripheral blood. The receptors derive from a human donor in a cohort sampled during active COVID-19.

V gene TRBV3-1 (or the pseudogene TRBV3-2) combines with J gene TRBJ1-4; 7 bases agree with TRBD1. Germline CDR1 is LGHDT and CDR2 is YNNKEL (reference sequence). V lost 1 base and J lost 10; bases outside the gene matches: 12. The CDR3 sequence is 16 residues long. The CDR3 region is CASSQGRTGRVGKLFF. CDR3 bases: TGTGCCAGCAGCCAAGGGAGGACAGGTCGCGTAGGAAAACTGTTTTTT.

DNA of the CDR3: TGCGCCAGCAGCTTCCGGACTTCTAGCAACACCGGGGAGCTGTTTTTT. Its translation: CASSFRTSSNTGELFF. This chain connects TRBV5-1 to TRBJ2-2; D may be TRBD2 (5 bases). The germline gives CDR1 SGHRS, CDR2 YFSETQ. V lost 2 bases, J lost 2 bases, and 13 bases lay in between. The CDR3 sequence is 16 residues long. Combining the CDR3 with reference TRBV5-1 and TRBJ2-2 gives the whole variable domain KAGVTQTPRYLIKTRGQQVTLSCSPISGHRSVSWYQQTPGQGLQFLFEYFSETQRNKGNFPGRFSGRQFSNSRSEMNVSTLELGDSALYLCASSFRTSSNTGELFFGEGSRLTVL.

The chain combines TRBV7-2 with TRBJ1-2, with no clear D. This CDR3 has 13 amino acids. The V end was cut by 10 bases, the J end by 6 bases, with 18 bases between. CDR1 and CDR2 (germline): SGHTA, FQGNSA. In DNA form, the CDR3 reads TGTGCCATCCAGCGGGGTCCTTCGGATGGCTACACCTTC. This encodes CAIQRGPSDGYTF.

This clone was counted a few times. This chain uses TRBV11-3 with TRBJ2-2, with D possibly being TRBD2 (5 bases). This CDR3 contains 14 residues. Trimming cost V 2 bases and J 3 bases, with 7 bases left between them. Germline V lookup: CDR1 SGHNT, CDR2 YENEEA. The CDR3 sequence: CASSLSGYTGELFF. The CDR3 DNA sequence: TGTGCCAGCAGCTTATCGGGGTACACCGGGGAGCTGTTTTTT.

The CDR3 sequence is CASRTGSRETQYF. DNA for the CDR3: TGTGCCAGCAGGACAGGGAGTCGAGAGACCCAGTACTTC. V is TRBV2 and J is TRBJ2-5; 7 positions match TRBD1. The CDR3 has 13 residues. The junction had 5 bases not matched to a gene; V was cut back by 6 bases and J by 4 bases. Germline CDR1 is SNHLY and CDR2 is FYNNEI.

The genes are TRBV5-6 and TRBJ1-3; D is ambiguous. CDR3 size: 15 residues. Trimming pared 0 bases from V and 4 bases from J, leaving 11 bases between. Germline V gene lookup returns CDR1 SGHDT and CDR2 YYEEEE. The CDR3 loop reads CASSLASVSGNTIYF. In DNA, the CDR3 is TGTGCCAGCAGCTTGGCCTCAGTATCGGGAAACACCATATATTTT.

V is TRBV3-1 (or the pseudogene TRBV3-2) and J is TRBJ2-7; TRBD1 might be the D (6 bases). The CDR3 consists of 14 residues. Germline CDR1 reads LGHDT; CDR2 reads YNNKEL (reference sequence). Trimming shortened V by 2 bases and J by 0 bases, and 8 bases separated the two germline ends. The CDR3 spells CASSQRGNSYEQYF. CDR3 sequence (DNA): TGTGCCAGCAGCCAAAGGGGGAACTCCTACGAGCAGTACTTC.

CDR3 region: CASSLWTSSDTQYF. CDR3 DNA: TGTGCCAGCAGCCTCTGGACTAGTTCAGATACGCAGTATTTT. This chain joins TRBV11-2 and TRBJ2-3; TRBD2 aligns across 7 bases. The CDR3 is 14 residues long. V trimming: 5 bases; J trimming: 4 bases; junction bases outside the gene matches: 6. Germline V gene data show CDR1 as SGHAT and CDR2 as FQNNGV.

CDR3 sequence (DNA): TGTGCCAGCTCACCGATAGGACAGGGGCTAGACGAAAAACTGTTTTTT. Protein sequence: CASSPIGQGLDEKLFF. The chain couples TRBV18 to TRBJ1-4, with 9 bases that match TRBD1. Unmatched junction bases numbered 10, after V lost 3 bases and J lost 8 bases. The CDR3 loop spans 16 amino acids. The germline V gene has CDR1 KGHSH and CDR2 LQKENI.

V usage is TRBV5-6 and J usage is TRBJ1-3, with D possibly TRBD1 on 5 matching bases. Germline V gene sequence: CDR1 SGHDT, CDR2 YYEEEE. The CDR3 has 17 residues. The germline V and J ends were trimmed by 4 bases and 0 bases, with 17 bases remaining between them. The CDR3 DNA reads TGTGCCAGCAGCCCAGAACCGACAGTTAACTCTGGAAACACCATATATTTT. It encodes CASSPEPTVNSGNTIYF.

Worth noting for this clone: The junction departs from germline at one end; a sequencing error may be responsible. The chain recombines TRBV7-7 with TRBJ2-1; 14 positions agree with TRBD2. The CDR3 covers 15 residues. Germline V gene data show CDR1 as SSHAT and CDR2 as FNYEAQ (reference sequence). The DNA of the CDR3 is TGTGCTAGCAGCCTTGGACTAGCGGGGGGAAATGAGCAGTTCTTC. Its protein product is CASSLGLAGGNEQFF.

This clone occurred many times. The chain has TRBV19 and TRBJ1-1; D might be TRBD1 (5 bases). The CDR3 extends over 16 amino acids. Germline CDR1 LNHDA, CDR2 SQIVND (reference sequence). With 6 bases removed from V and 4 bases from J, the gap between germline ends came to 21 bases. This CDR3 reads CASSQKGRVIATEAFF. In DNA form, the CDR3 reads TGTGCCAGTAGCCAGAAAGGCAGGGTGATTGCCACTGAAGCTTTCTTT.

The V gene is TRBV5-1, the J gene TRBJ1-2; D is perhaps TRBD1 (5 bases). The CDR3 sequence is 15 residues long. The germline V gene encodes CDR1 SGHRS and CDR2 YFSETQ. The V end lost 4 bases, the J end lost 1 base, and 14 bases lay between the germline ends. The CDR3 here is CASSIGQDHNYGYTF. As DNA, the CDR3 is TGCGCCAGCAGCATCGGACAAGACCATAACTATGGCTACACCTTC. Using reference TRBV5-1 and TRBJ1-2 for the parts outside the CDR3, the full variable domain is KAGVTQTPRYLIKTRGQQVTLSCSPISGHRSVSWYQQTPGQGLQFLFEYFSETQRNKGNFPGRFSGRQFSNSRSEMNVSTLELGDSALYLCASSIGQDHNYGYTFGSGTRLTVV.

J is TRBJ1-4 and V is TRBV29-1; the match to TRBD1 covers 9 bases. CDR1 and CDR2 (germline): SQVTM, ANQGSEA. Germline trimming cut 5 bases from V and 8 bases from J; bases unmatched to any gene: 6. This CDR3 has 13 residues. CDR3 in DNA: TGCAGCGTTTCCGGGACAGGGAGGGAAAAACTGTTTTTT. It specifies CSVSGTGREKLFF.

V gene TRBV9 combines with J gene TRBJ2-7, with TRBD1 matching over 9 bases. The V gene's germline CDR1 is SGDLS and CDR2 YYNGEE. The junction had 6 bases not matched to a gene; V was cut back by 0 bases and J by 5 bases. The CDR3 is made up of 15 amino acids. The CDR3 here is CASSVDPRTGDEQYF. The CDR3 coding sequence is TGTGCCAGCAGCGTAGATCCCCGGACAGGGGACGAGCAGTACTTC.

The chain is built from TRBV19 and TRBJ2-7, with TRBD1 matching over 8 bases. Germline V gives CDR1 LNHDA, CDR2 SQIVND (reference sequence). The CDR3 extends over 14 amino acids. V lost 5 bases and J lost 1; bases outside the gene matches: 4. CDR3 protein: CASSSGTGSYEQYF. The CDR3 DNA follows: TGTGCCAGTAGTTCTGGGACAGGATCCTACGAGCAGTACTTC. Variable domain in full (rest from reference TRBV19 and TRBJ2-7): DGGITQSPKYLFRKEGQNVTLSCEQNLNHDAMYWYRQDPGQGLRLIYYSQIVNDFQKGDIAEGYSVSREKKESFPLTVTSAQKNPTAFYLCASSSGTGSYEQYFGPGTRLTVT.

The chain recombines TRBV7-2 with TRBJ2-5; no firm D call. From germline, CDR1 is SGHTA and CDR2 FQGNSA. The V and J ends lost 0 bases and 0 bases respectively, with 14 bases between them. The CDR3 has 17 residues. The CDR3 DNA follows: TGTGCCAGCAGCTTAGCGCTGGTACAATGGTACCAAGAGACCCAGTACTTC. This gives the protein CASSLALVQWYQETQYF.

The V and J genes are TRBV5-1 and TRBJ1-1; D perhaps matches TRBD1 (5 bases). Germline-derived CDR1 and CDR2 are SGHRS and YFSETQ. Trimming took 2 bases from V and 5 from J, leaving 16 bases between them. The CDR3 spans 15 residues. DNA for the CDR3: TGCGCCAGCAGCTTTCAGGGATTTGCGGTGACTGAAGCTTTCTTT. Amino acid sequence: CASSFQGFAVTEAFF. Filled out from reference TRBV5-1 and TRBJ1-1, the complete variable domain reads KAGVTQTPRYLIKTRGQQVTLSCSPISGHRSVSWYQQTPGQGLQFLFEYFSETQRNKGNFPGRFSGRQFSNSRSEMNVSTLELGDSALYLCASSFQGFAVTEAFFGQGTRLTVV.

This rearrangement joins TRBV7-6 to TRBJ2-2, with 8 bases aligning to TRBD1. The CDR3 totals 14 residues. The germline gives CDR1 SGHVS, CDR2 FNYEAQ. With V trimmed by 6 bases and J by 7 bases, 7 bases remained unmatched. In DNA form, the CDR3 reads TGTGCCAGCAGACCCAGGGGGCATAGCGGGGAGCTGTTTTTT. Translating gives CASRPRGHSGELFF.